A selection of T cell receptor beta chains follows, all from one sample in a study of shared clonotypes between healthy human individuals. Sequencing used immunoSEQ multiplex PCR; TCRdb keeps in-frame clones, though not all of them. Here the sample spans hundreds of thousands of clones, 72% being singletons. The sample was memory CD4+ T cells sorted from blood. These receptor sequences come from a woman aged 25 to 39 in good health. Each CDR3 is given with its conserved first and last residue.

V	J	CDR3
TRBV4-1	TRBJ2-5	CASSQPYSGRETQYF
TRBV5-1	TRBJ2-3	CASSLIAGGPDTQYF
TRBV6-6	TRBJ2-1	CASSDGTSAYNEQFF
TRBV5-1	TRBJ2-3	CASSLAFLTDTQYF
TRBV11-2	TRBJ2-7	CASSSAGTVSSYEQYF
TRBV5-1	TRBJ2-2	CASSPTAGYTGELFF
TRBV6-6	TRBJ1-2	CASSYQLYSYGYTF
TRBV6-5	TRBJ2-5	CASSRPGRGGETQYF
TRBV19	TRBJ2-6	CASTLQGPGANVLTF
TRBV30	TRBJ2-7	CAWSPPWAPYEQYF
TRBV18	TRBJ1-1	CASSPSVGEAFF
TRBV28	TRBJ2-7	CASTRAGLRSSYEQYF
TRBV5-1	TRBJ2-7	CASSTSTGGNEQYF
TRBV5-1	TRBJ1-3	CASSLDSENTIYF
TRBV18	TRBJ2-7	CASSPRPISYEQYF
TRBV18	TRBJ2-7	CASSPPAAYEQYF
TRBV5-1	TRBJ2-7	CASSFSPGQGGEQYF
TRBV5-1	TRBJ1-2	CASSSQGEYGYTF
TRBV30	TRBJ2-3	CAWRSETGTAGGTDTQYF